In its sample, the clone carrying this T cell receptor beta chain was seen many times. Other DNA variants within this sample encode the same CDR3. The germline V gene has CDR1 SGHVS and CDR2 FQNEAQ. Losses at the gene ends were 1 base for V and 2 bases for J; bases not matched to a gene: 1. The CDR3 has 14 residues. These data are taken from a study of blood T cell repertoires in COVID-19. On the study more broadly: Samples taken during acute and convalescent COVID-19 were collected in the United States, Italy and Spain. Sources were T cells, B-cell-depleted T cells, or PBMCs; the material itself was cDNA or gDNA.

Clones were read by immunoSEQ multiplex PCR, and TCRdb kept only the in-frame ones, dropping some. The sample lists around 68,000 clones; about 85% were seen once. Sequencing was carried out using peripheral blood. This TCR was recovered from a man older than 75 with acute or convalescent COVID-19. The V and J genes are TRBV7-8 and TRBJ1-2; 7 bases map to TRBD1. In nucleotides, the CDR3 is TGTGCCAGCAGCTTAGTGGACAGGAACTATGGCTACACCTTC. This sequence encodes CASSLVDRNYGYTF. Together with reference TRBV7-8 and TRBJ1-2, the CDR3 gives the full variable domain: GAGVSQSPRYKVAKRGQDVALRCDPISGHVSLFWYQQALGQGPEFLTYFQNEAQLDKSGLPSDRFFAERPEGSVSTLKIQRTQQEDSAVYLCASSLVDRNYGYTFGSGTRLTVV.